Listed below are T cell receptor beta chains from one sample, sequenced in a study of shared clonotypes between healthy human individuals. Libraries were prepared by immunoSEQ multiplex PCR; TCRdb keeps only in-frame clonotypes and omits some of them. The data show 100,000 or so clones, 55% to 70% seen once. Sequencing input: memory CD8+ T cells sorted from blood. The origin of the receptors is a woman in her thirties in good health. The CDR3 runs from the conserved cysteine through the conserved F or W. A D gene is named only where the DNA matches it firmly.

.	TRBV5-1	TRBJ1-5	CASSFRGHNQPQHF
TRBD1	TRBV7-9	TRBJ2-2	CASADRAYTGELFF
TRBD1	TRBV18	TRBJ1-2	CASSLTGDYGYTF
TRBD1	TRBV25-1	.	CASSGTGVDEQYF
.	TRBV5-1	TRBJ1-5	CASSLSGYSNQPQHF
TRBD1	TRBV7-8	TRBJ2-5	CASSLDTIETGRETQYF
.	TRBV7-2	TRBJ2-7	CASSASYEQYF
.	TRBV29-1	TRBJ2-1	CSVDGGSSYNEQFF
.	TRBV28	TRBJ2-5	CASSRGRGARQETQYF
.	TRBV5-4	TRBJ2-7	CASSTDDSYEQYF
.	TRBV11-2	TRBJ2-1	CASSLEHSSYNEQFF
.	TRBV15	TRBJ1-2	CATSIRINYGYTF
TRBD2	TRBV11-2	TRBJ2-5	CASSSLAGVWETQYF
TRBD2	TRBV11-2	TRBJ2-7	CASSLSGRFSYEQYF
.	TRBV7-3	TRBJ2-7	CASSFGGLYEQYF
.	TRBV10-3	TRBJ1-3	CATQGNTIYF
TRBD1	TRBV5-6	TRBJ2-7	CASSERTGGNPYEQYF
TRBD2	TRBV28	TRBJ2-3	CASSQTGGDTQYF
.	TRBV27	TRBJ2-1	CASSLRALYNEQFF
.	TRBV14	TRBJ2-7	CASSQDRGEQYF
.	TRBV6-5	TRBJ2-7	CASSPTDLEFYEQYF
.	TRBV11-2	TRBJ2-7	CASRAGEYEQYF
.	TRBV30	TRBJ2-1	CAWSRDVRNEQFF
.	TRBV11-2	TRBJ1-1	CASSLGTAMNTEAFF
.	TRBV11-2	TRBJ2-7	CASSLGLTYEQYF
TRBD2	TRBV5-4	TRBJ2-3	CASSLMRGDTQYF
.	TRBV7-8	TRBJ2-2	CASIPEGGMLFGELFF
.	TRBV5-1	.	CASSLELDYYEQYF
.	TRBV4-1	TRBJ2-1	CASSFYGGNEQFF
TRBD2	TRBV4-2	TRBJ2-7	CASSQVLGTSGIEQYF
TRBD1	TRBV19	TRBJ1-5	CASSRYSGTGKGQPQHF
.	TRBV9	TRBJ1-2	CASSDPSYGYTF
.	TRBV6-4	TRBJ2-2	CASRRGSDTGELFF
.	TRBV2	TRBJ1-2	CASSSSGYGYTF
.	TRBV7-9	TRBJ2-2	CASSQGTNTGELFF
.	TRBV4-1	TRBJ1-2	CASSQVHSYGYTF
.	TRBV4-1	TRBJ2-3	CASSHGLGFTDTQYF
.	TRBV2	TRBJ2-3	CATTSTDTQYF
.	TRBV6-1	TRBJ1-1	CASSEDRVLNTEAFF
.	TRBV6-6	TRBJ2-7	CASSRSNSGSYEQYF
TRBD2	TRBV28	TRBJ2-5	CASSPLAGAGPQETQYF
TRBD1	TRBV6-1	TRBJ1-1	CALEDREGTEAFF
.	TRBV11-2	TRBJ2-7	CASSLAMGNEQYF
.	TRBV28	TRBJ2-3	CASRRRLHTQYF
TRBD1	TRBV5-1	TRBJ2-1	CASGSGTGGGNEQFF
.	TRBV27	TRBJ2-1	CASRRLGGNEQFF
.	TRBV19	TRBJ2-5	CASSIVPGLGETQYF
.	TRBV4-1	TRBJ2-1	CASSQDSALYNEQFF
.	TRBV7-9	TRBJ2-1	CASTTLESSYNEQFF
TRBD1	TRBV27	TRBJ1-2	CASSFLSGQGVYGYTF